This TCR beta chain was identified during a study of blood T cell repertoires in COVID-19 (dated by TCRdb to about 2020). Regarding the research as a whole: Collaborator samples came from the United States, Italy and Spain and covered acute and convalescent phases of COVID-19. HLA class I and class II types, where available, came from metadata supplied by the sample provider rather than from assay-based typing. Deeply sampled blood TCRbeta repertoires from subjects exposed to, actively infected with, or recovered from COVID-19 were included in the dataset. The repertoires were made available in a free public database intended to serve as a resource for research on the immune response to SARS-CoV-2. Samples came from the ongoing ImmuneRACE study (first 160 participants) plus 1,254 subjects from 6 global collaborators. The prospective study material was composed of cDNA or gDNA derived from T cells, B-cell-depleted T cells, or PBMCs. The sample metadata nearly always contained a de-identified subject ID, COVID-19 status, age in years and sex.

TCRbeta CDR3 regions were amplified from genomic DNA using the immunoSEQ Assay, a bias-controlled multiplex PCR. The authors' analysis ran thus. The number of nucleated cells in each sample was estimated by amplification of reference gene primers within the assay. To quantify the absolute abundance of each unique TCRbeta CDR3 rearrangement, sequence reads were collapsed and filtered. Productive Simpson clonality was computed per sample as the square root of Simpson's diversity index over productive rearrangements. In TCRdb, the immuneACCESS table is reduced to in-frame sequences with V and J assigned. These tables do not hold every clone; where another copy was compared, an unresolved V gene accounts for under half, and the others remain unexplained. V, J and clone size are taken as reported in that table, and D and trimming were inferred from the DNA itself. This sample gives tens of thousands of clones in total; roughly 91% of them show up just once. The ten largest clonotypes hold about 21% of the sample.

Concerning this clone: No cognate antigen has been identified for it. Nothing much larger sits one base from this clone, and base qualities are not available.

The collaborating institutions used their own protocols to collect whole blood in K2EDTA tubes. For TCRbeta analysis, collaborator samples were shipped as frozen whole blood, as isolated PBMCs, or as DNA extracted from either sample type. The germline V gene specifies MDHEN as CDR1 and SYDVKM as CDR2. Trimming leaves V shorter by 5 bases and J shorter by 4 bases, with the junction holding 7 bases beyond the gene matches. The CDR3 measures 16 amino acids from cysteine to phenylalanine. CDR3 DNA only is kept here, 48 bases in frame from base 1. Results and caveats for the whole study, not just this receptor: Clinical and demographic metadata were provided uncurated, with the amount varying by source and participant.

The sequence came from a human donor in a cohort sampled during active COVID-19. Sequenced material: peripheral blood. The chain is encoded by TRBV28 joined to TRBJ2-2; 10 bases in the middle match TRBD2. The CDR3 sequence is CASSPTSGLITGELFF. The sequenced DNA: TGTGCCAGCAGTCCGACTAGCGGGCTAATCACCGGGGAGCTGTTTTTT.